This T cell receptor (beta chain) was captured by sequencing in a study of cytomegalovirus exposure and HLA in healthy donors. Points from the study as a whole: V- and J-gene trimming of TCR beta was linked (in a later analysis) to a missense DCLRE1C variant. A later analysis associated about 18,000 TCR beta sequences with HLA alleles at a 0.05 false discovery rate. Near-uniform donor sequencing depth was presumed by presence/absence analyses. Under in vitro conditions, three CMV-associated chains were confirmed as specific for CMV antigens.

In the PCR, 60 Vbeta and 13 Jbeta primers were used. Clones were read by immunoSEQ multiplex PCR, and TCRdb kept only the in-frame ones, dropping some. The profile shows around 130,000 clones, over 60% of them singletons. This clone was observed a few times. Its antigen is not identified. V lost 0 bases to trimming and J lost 8 bases, with 11 bases between them. The CDR3 runs 14 residues. Looked up from germline, CDR1 is SGHRS and CDR2 is YFSETQ. The TCR sequence derives from a woman between 35 and 50 years old in good health and CMV-seropositive. The genes are TRBV5-1 and TRBJ1-4; a weak D match, TRBD1 (6 bases). What was sequenced was PBMCs. CDR3 amino acids: CASSLARGDEKLFF. CDR3 bases: TGCGCCAGCAGCTTGGCCAGGGGTGACGAAAAACTGTTTTTT.